The 10 T cell receptor beta chains below come from one sample, sequenced in a study of Ad26.COV2.S vaccination and SARS-CoV-2 variants. Method: immunoSEQ multiplex PCR; TCRdb's copy keeps in-frame clones and lacks some. There are a few hundred thousand clones in the sample; approximately 89% occur only once, and about 3.6% lies in the top ten. The treatment here: 19 received Ad26.COV2.S at low or high dose, single or two shots; five or six received placebo; per-sample allocation not given. After the first vaccine or placebo injection, samples were drawn on day 63. The specimen was peripheral blood, collected in a trial of Ad26.COV2.S vaccine versus placebo. These receptors originate from a person between 18 and 60 years old who received the Ad26.COV2.S COVID-19 vaccine or a placebo.

The V call is TRBV5-1, the J call TRBJ2-7; tentatively, D is TRBD1 or TRBD2 (5 bases each). V lost 0 bases and J 5 bases, leaving 15 bases between the germline ends. Germline V gene sequence: CDR1 SGHRS, CDR2 YFSETQ. The length of the CDR3 is 15 residues. CDR3 DNA sequence: TGCGCCAGCAGCTTGGTAGGGACCTACTACGACGAGCAGTACTTC. Translation gives CASSLVGTYYDEQYF.

This chain connects TRBV7-9 to TRBJ1-1, with TRBD1 matching over 11 bases. The CDR3 length is 15 residues. Trimming removed 5 bases from V and 4 bases from J; junction bases left unmatched: 6. CDR1 is SEHNR and CDR2 is FQNEAQ in the germline V gene (reference sequence). The CDR3 DNA reads TGTGCCAGCAGCCGAGGACAGGGGGCATTCACTGAAGCTTTCTTT. It yields the protein CASSRGQGAFTEAFF. The entire variable domain, with the rest obtained from reference TRBV7-9 and TRBJ1-1, is as follows: DTGVSQNPRHKITKRGQNVTFRCDPISEHNRLYWYRQTLGQGPEFLTYFQNEAQLEKSRLLSDRFSAERPKGSFSTLEIQRTEQGDSAMYLCASSRGQGAFTEAFFGQGTRLTVV.

The chain links TRBV5-6 to TRBJ2-7; the D gene is possibly TRBD1 (6 bases). The V end was cut by 4 bases, the J end by 5 bases, with 13 bases between. CDR1 is SGHDT, CDR2 YYEEEE, per germline. The CDR3 loop spans 13 amino acids. The CDR3 coding sequence is TGTGCCAGCAGCCTCACAGGGATCCACGAGCAGTACTTC. Translation gives CASSLTGIHEQYF.

This chain links TRBV2 with TRBJ1-5, with 7 nucleotides matching TRBD1. The CDR3 contains 15 residues. Germline CDR1 is SNHLY and CDR2 is FYNNEI. The trim removed 6 bases at V and 4 bases at J, leaving 9 bases unmatched. The CDR3 DNA reads TGTGCCAGCAGGTATAGCAGGGGGGCTAATCAGCCCCAGCATTTT. This translates into CASRYSRGANQPQHF. The whole variable domain, filled in from reference TRBV2 and TRBJ1-5, reads EPEVTQTPSHQVTQMGQEVILRCVPISNHLYFYWYRQILGQKVEFLVSFYNNEISEKSEIFDDQFSVERPDGSNFTLKIRSTKLEDSAMYFCASRYSRGANQPQHFGDGTRLSIL.

The chain links TRBV18 to TRBJ1-6, with 8 bases matching TRBD1. The V and J ends lost 6 bases and 7 bases, in that order; junction bases with no gene match: 11. Germline CDR1 is KGHSH and CDR2 is LQKENI. The CDR3 is made up of 16 amino acids. The CDR3 nucleotides read TGTGCCAGCTCTCGCAACTTGGACAGGGCGAATTCACCCCTCCACTTT. The encoded protein is CASSRNLDRANSPLHF.

V usage is TRBV5-1 and J usage is TRBJ2-2; a weak D match, TRBD1 (6 bases). The germline gives CDR1 SGHRS, CDR2 YFSETQ. The CDR3 extends over 16 amino acids. V lost 4 bases and J lost 3, with 16 bases in between. The DNA of the CDR3 is TGCGCCAGCAGCCCAACAGGGTTCAGGGACACCGGGGAGCTGTTTTTT. Protein sequence: CASSPTGFRDTGELFF.

This clone has just one count. This chain connects TRBV27 to TRBJ1-5; the D is unclear. Germline V gives CDR1 MNHEY, CDR2 SMNVEV (reference sequence). V was pared by 0 bases and J by 5 bases, with 5 bases between. The CDR3 has 13 residues. The CDR3 DNA sequence: TGTGCCAGCAGTTTATCCGGGTATCAGCCCCAGCATTTT. It is translated as CASSLSGYQPQHF.

This clone was recorded only once. This rearrangement joins TRBV5-1 to TRBJ1-1; possibly TRBD1 for D (6 bases). Germline V gives CDR1 SGHRS, CDR2 YFSETQ. The CDR3 totals 15 residues. V lost 3 bases and J lost 2, with 14 bases in between. CDR3 region: CASSSLGTTNTEAFF. CDR3 bases: TGCGCCAGCAGCTCTCTAGGGACAACCAACACTGAAGCTTTCTTT.

The rearrangement uses TRBV5-8 and TRBJ1-1, with D unclear. The germline V gene encodes CDR1 SGHTS and CDR2 YDEGEE. V was trimmed by 0 bases and J by 2 bases, leaving 5 bases between them. The CDR3 extends over 13 amino acids. The CDR3 protein is CASSLERNTEAFF. The CDR3 nucleotides are TGTGCCAGCAGCTTGGAAAGAAACACTGAAGCTTTCTTT.

The chain links TRBV6-2 or TRBV6-3 to TRBJ1-5; D is undetermined. The CDR3 runs to 14 residues. The V end lost 4 bases, the J end lost 5 bases, and 12 bases lay between the germline ends. Germline V gene lookup returns CDR1 MNHEY and CDR2 SVGEGT. The CDR3 region is CASSSGLQYQPQHF. CDR3 coding DNA: TGTGCCAGCAGTTCCGGACTCCAGTATCAGCCCCAGCATTTT.